The source of this T cell receptor (beta chain) is a study of T cells in Graves' hyperthyroidism and ophthalmopathy. Those with hyperthyroidism were 18 to 65 years old, newly diagnosed, and ill for under 2 months. Exclusion of patients followed from uncontrolled infection, other autoimmune disease, pregnancy or lactation. Diagnosing involved the use of clinical symptoms, serum thyroxine and TRAb, thyroid ultrasound and orbital computed tomography. The V and J ends lost 1 base and 8 bases respectively, with 14 bases between them. Germline V gene sequence: CDR1 LNHDA, CDR2 SQIVND (reference sequence). This CDR3 spans 15 amino acids. Amplified TCR beta CDR3 regions derived from RNA transcripts. Primed by the HTBI set, a first-round RT-PCR was run on the TCR CDR3. In TCRdb, the multiplex PCR reads were re-called with MiXCR into one record per CDR3 protein. The table has roughly 700,000 distinct CDR3 sequences, around 13% seen once.

The TCR sequence derives from a woman between 18 and 29 years old with Graves' hyperthyroidism. The specimen was blood. This chain connects TRBV19 to TRBJ1-4, with unresolved D. The chain's CDR3 is CASSIAAERREKLFF. CDR3 sequence (DNA): TGTGCCAGTAGTATAGCGGCGGAACGGCGCGAAAAACTGTTTTTT.